This T cell receptor (beta chain) was documented in a study of blood T cell repertoires in COVID-19. This table comes from immunoSEQ multiplex PCR, and its TCRdb copy is limited to in-frame clones, with some not included. The table has about 410,000 clones, approximately 91% seen once. The V gene's germline CDR1 is KGHSH and CDR2 LQKENI. Trimming shortened V by 2 bases and J by 3 bases, and 11 bases separated the two germline ends. The CDR3 length is 14 residues. This sequence originates from a woman in her forties with COVID-19, enrolled during active disease. The chain carries TRBV18 and TRBJ2-7; tentatively, D is TRBD1 (5 bases). Source material: peripheral blood. The CDR3 region has the DNA TGTGCCAGCTCACCAACAGGAAATAACTACGAGCAGTACTTC. This encodes CASSPTGNNYEQYF.